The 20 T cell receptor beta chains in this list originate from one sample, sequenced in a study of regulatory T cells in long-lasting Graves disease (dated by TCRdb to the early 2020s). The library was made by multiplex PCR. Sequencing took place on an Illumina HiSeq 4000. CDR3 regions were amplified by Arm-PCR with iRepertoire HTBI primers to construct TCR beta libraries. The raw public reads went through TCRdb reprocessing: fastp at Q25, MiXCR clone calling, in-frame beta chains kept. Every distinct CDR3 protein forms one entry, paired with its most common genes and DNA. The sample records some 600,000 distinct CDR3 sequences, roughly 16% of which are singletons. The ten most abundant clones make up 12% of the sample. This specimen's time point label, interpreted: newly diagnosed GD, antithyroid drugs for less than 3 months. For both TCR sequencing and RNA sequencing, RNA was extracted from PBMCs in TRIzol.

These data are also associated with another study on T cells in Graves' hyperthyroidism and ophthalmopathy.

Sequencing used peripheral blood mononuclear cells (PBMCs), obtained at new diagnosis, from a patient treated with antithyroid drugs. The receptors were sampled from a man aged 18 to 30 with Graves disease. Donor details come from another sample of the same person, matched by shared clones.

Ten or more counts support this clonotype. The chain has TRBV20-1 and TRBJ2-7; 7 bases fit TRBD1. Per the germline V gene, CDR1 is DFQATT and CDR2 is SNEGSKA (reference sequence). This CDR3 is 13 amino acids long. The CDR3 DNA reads TGCAGCACAACGGGACAGAGCTCCTACGAGCAGTACTTC. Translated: CSTTGQSSYEQYF.

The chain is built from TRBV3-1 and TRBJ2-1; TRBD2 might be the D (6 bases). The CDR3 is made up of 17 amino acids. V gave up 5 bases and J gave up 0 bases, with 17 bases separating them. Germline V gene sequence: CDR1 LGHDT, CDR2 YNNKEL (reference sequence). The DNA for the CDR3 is TGTGCCAGCAGCTTCACCGGGACTCGGAGCTCCTACAATGAGCAGTTCTTC. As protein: CASSFTGTRSSYNEQFF.

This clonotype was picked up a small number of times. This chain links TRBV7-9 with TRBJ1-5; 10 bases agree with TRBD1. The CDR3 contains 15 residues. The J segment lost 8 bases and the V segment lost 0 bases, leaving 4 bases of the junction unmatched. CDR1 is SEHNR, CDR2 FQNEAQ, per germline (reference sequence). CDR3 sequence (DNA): TGTGCCAGCAGCTTAGCCGGACAGGGGGGGAAGCCCCAGCATTTT. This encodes CASSLAGQGGKPQHF.

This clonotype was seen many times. The CDR3: CASTPGRQETQYF. In DNA, the CDR3 is TGTGCCAGCACCCCCGGGCGACAAGAGACCCAGTACTTC. The V call is TRBV12-3 or TRBV12-4, the J call TRBJ2-5; D unresolved. The length of the CDR3 is 13 residues. V shed 7 bases and J shed 2 bases, with 11 bases lying between them.

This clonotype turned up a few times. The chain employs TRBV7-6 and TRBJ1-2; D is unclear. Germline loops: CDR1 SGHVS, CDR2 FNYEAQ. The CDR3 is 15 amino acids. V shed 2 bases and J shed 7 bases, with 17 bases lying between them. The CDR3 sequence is CASSLSGPALGGYTF. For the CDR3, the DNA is TGTGCCAGCAGCTTAAGTGGTCCGGCCTTAGGTGGCTACACCTTC. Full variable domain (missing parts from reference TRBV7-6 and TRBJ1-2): GAGVSQSPRYKVTKRGQDVALRCDPISGHVSLYWYRQALGQGPEFLTYFNYEAQQDKSGLPNDRFSAERPEGSISTLTIQRTEQRDSAMYRCASSLSGPALGGYTFGSGTRLTVV.

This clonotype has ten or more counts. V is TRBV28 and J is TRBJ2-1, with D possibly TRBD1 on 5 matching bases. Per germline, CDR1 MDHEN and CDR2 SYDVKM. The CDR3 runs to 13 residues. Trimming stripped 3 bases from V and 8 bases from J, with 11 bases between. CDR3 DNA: TGTGCCAGCAGTTTGGGGCCCCGGGATGAGCAGTTCTTC. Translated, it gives CASSLGPRDEQFF.

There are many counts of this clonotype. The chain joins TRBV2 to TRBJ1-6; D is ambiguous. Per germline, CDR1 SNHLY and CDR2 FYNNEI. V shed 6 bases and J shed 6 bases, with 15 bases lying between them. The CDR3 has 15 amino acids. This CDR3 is CASSSSGMINSPLHF. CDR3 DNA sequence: TGTGCCAGCAGCTCATCGGGTATGATTAATTCACCCCTCCACTTT. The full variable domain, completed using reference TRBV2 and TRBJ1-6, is EPEVTQTPSHQVTQMGQEVILRCVPISNHLYFYWYRQILGQKVEFLVSFYNNEISEKSEIFDDQFSVERPDGSNFTLKIRSTKLEDSAMYFCASSSSGMINSPLHFGNGTRLTVT.

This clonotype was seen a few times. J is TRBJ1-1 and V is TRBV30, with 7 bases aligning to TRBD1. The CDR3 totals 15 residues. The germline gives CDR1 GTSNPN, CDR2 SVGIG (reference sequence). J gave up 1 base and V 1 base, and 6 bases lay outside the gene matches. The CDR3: CAWSARTGWNTEAFF. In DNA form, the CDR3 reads TGTGCCTGGAGTGCCAGGACAGGTTGGAACACTGAAGCTTTCTTT.

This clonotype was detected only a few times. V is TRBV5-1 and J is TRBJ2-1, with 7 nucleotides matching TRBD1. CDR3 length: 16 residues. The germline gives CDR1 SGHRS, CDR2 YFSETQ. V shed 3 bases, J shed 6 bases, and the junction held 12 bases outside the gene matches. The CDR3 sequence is CASSSPTTGMGNEQFF. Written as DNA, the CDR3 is TGCGCCAGCAGCTCTCCCACGACAGGGATGGGCAATGAGCAGTTCTTC. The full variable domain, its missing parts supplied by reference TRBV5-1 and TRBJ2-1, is KAGVTQTPRYLIKTRGQQVTLSCSPISGHRSVSWYQQTPGQGLQFLFEYFSETQRNKGNFPGRFSGRQFSNSRSEMNVSTLELGDSALYLCASSSPTTGMGNEQFFGPGTRLTVL.

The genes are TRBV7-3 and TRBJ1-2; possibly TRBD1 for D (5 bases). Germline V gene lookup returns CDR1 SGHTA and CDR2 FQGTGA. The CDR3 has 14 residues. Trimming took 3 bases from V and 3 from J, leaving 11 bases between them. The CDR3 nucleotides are TGTGCCAGCAGCTTTGGTGGGGGAGACTATGGCTACACCTTC. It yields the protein CASSFGGGDYGYTF.

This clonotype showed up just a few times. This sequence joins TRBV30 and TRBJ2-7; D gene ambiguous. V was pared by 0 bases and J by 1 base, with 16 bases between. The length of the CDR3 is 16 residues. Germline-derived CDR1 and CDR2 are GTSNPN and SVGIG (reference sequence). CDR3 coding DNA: TGTGCCTGGAGTGTACCGGACGGATTGTCATCCTACGAGCAGTACTTC. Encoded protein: CAWSVPDGLSSYEQYF.

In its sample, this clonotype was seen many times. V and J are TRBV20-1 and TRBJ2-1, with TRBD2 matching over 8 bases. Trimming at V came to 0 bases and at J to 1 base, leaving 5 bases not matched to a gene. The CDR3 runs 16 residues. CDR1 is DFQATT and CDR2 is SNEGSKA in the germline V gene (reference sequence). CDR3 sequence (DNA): TGCAGTGCTAGAGATAGCGGGGCTAATTCCTACAATGAGCAGTTCTTC. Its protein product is CSARDSGANSYNEQFF.

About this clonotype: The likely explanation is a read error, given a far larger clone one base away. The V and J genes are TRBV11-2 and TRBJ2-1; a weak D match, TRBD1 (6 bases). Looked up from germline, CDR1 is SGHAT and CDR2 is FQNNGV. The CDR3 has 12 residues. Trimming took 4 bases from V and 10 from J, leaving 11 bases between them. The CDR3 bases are TGTGCCAGCAGCTCAAGTAGGGGGGAGCAGTTCTTC. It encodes CASSSSRGEQFF.

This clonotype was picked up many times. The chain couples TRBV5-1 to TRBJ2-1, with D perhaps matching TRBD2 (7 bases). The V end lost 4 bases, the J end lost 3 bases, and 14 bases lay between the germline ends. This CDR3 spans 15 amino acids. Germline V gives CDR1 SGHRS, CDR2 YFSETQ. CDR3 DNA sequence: TGCGCCAGCAGCCTGGGGGCTAGCGGCTACAATGAGCAGTTCTTC. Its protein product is CASSLGASGYNEQFF.

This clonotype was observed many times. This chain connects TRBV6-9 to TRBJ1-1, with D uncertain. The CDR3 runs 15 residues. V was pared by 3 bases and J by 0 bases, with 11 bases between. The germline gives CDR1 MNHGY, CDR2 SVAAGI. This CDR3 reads CASSYDARVNTEAFF. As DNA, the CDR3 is TGTGCCAGCAGTTACGATGCGAGGGTGAACACTGAAGCTTTCTTT.

The CDR3 is CSVEGLGDIYGYTF. CDR3 nucleotide sequence: TGCAGCGTTGAAGGGCTCGGGGATATCTATGGCTACACCTTC. This chain connects TRBV29-1 to TRBJ1-2, with unresolved D. This CDR3 is built from 14 residues. CDR1 SQVTM and CDR2 ANQGSEA come from the germline V gene. The germline V and J ends were trimmed by 1 base and 4 bases, with 13 bases remaining between them.

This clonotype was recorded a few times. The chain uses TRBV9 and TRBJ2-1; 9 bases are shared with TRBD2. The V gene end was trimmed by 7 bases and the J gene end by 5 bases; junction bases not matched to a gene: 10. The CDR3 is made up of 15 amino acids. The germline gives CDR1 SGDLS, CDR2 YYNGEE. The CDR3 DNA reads TGTGCCAGCGAACGTGCGGGAGGGTGGAACAATGAGCAGTTCTTC. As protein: CASERAGGWNNEQFF.

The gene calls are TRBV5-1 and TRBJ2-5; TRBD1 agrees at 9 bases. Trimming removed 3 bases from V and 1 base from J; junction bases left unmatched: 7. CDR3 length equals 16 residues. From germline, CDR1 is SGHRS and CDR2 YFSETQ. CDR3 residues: CASSWGQGQGQETQYF. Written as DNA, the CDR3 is TGCGCCAGCAGCTGGGGGCAGGGACAGGGCCAAGAGACCCAGTACTTC.

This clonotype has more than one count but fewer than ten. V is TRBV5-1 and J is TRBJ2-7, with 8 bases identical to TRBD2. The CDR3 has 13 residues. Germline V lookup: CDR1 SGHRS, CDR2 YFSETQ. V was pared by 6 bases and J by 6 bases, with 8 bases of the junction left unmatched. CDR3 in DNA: TGCGCCAGCATGAAAGCGGGGGACTTCGAGCAGTACTTC. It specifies CASMKAGDFEQYF.

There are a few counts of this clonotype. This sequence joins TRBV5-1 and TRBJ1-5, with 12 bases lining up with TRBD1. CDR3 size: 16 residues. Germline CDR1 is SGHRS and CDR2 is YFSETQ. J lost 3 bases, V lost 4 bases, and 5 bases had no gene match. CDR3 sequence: CASSPGTGGNNQPQHF. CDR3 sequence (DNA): TGCGCCAGCAGCCCCGGGACAGGGGGCAACAATCAGCCCCAGCATTTT.